This T cell receptor beta chain was identified in a study of shared clonotypes between healthy human individuals. Study details: Contributing individuals were a couple of females and a few males aged 18 to 49.

Every donor, a Caucasian adult, lived in Nashville, Tennessee. Original processing notes: For the immunoSEQ data, sequences were junction-only without quality scores, so filtering differed. Data came from immunoSEQ multiplex PCR; TCRdb stores just in-frame clones and leaves some out. The V and J calls and clone size are taken from that table; D and trimming were inferred from the DNA. The sample records 2 million to 2.5 million clones, just over 90% being singletons. There are 16 residues in the CDR3. Deletions cut 0 bases from V and 0 bases from J, with 12 bases between. Germline V lookup: CDR1 SGHRS, CDR2 YFSETQ.

Sequencing was carried out using naive CD4+ T cells from PBMCs. Subset specified: CD45RA+ positively selected. The clonotype originates from a man between 18 and 35 years old in good health. Some clones in this sample may be carry-over from other donors' samples. V usage is TRBV5-1 and J usage is TRBJ1-2; no clear D. CDR3 coding DNA: TGCGCCAGCAGCTTGGAATCCCCGCTAGCTAACTATGGCTACACCTTC. Translating gives CASSLESPLANYGYTF.